Listed below are T cell receptor beta chains from one sample, sequenced in a study of immune heterogeneity within non-small cell lung tumors. TCRdb fed the multiplex PCR reads into MiXCR, producing one record per CDR3 protein. The sample yields 20,000 to 25,000 distinct CDR3 sequences, about 30% seen once. The material sequenced was lung tumor tissue. These TCRs come from a man in his forties with non-small cell lung cancer. The CDR3 runs from the conserved cysteine through the conserved F or W. The D gene is left open where the match is weak. Some rows have no size entry. The others give once, few or many, or a class for an expanded clone.

d_gene	v_gene	abundance	j_gene	CDR3nt	CDR3aa
-	TRBV20-1	many	TRBJ2-1	TGCAGTGCTTGGTCAATTGGACGCGACAATGAGCAGTTCTTC	CSAWSIGRDNEQFF
TRBD1	TRBV5-1	few	TRBJ2-1	TGCGCCAGCAGCGGCGACAGGGGGCCGGGCGAGCAGTTCTTC	CASSGDRGPGEQFF
TRBD2	TRBV5-1	-	TRBJ2-3	TGCGCCAGCAGCTTTACCGGGACTAGCGGGAGCCAGTATTTT	CASSFTGTSGSQYF
TRBD2	TRBV12-3/TRBV12-4	-	TRBJ2-5	TGTGCCAGCAGTTTACTCCTGACTAGCGGCCAAGAGACCCAGTACTTC	CASSLLLTSGQETQYF
-	TRBV9	-	TRBJ2-2	TGTGCCAGCAGCGTAGTGTCTGCCGGGGAGCTGTTTTTT	CASSVVSAGELFF
TRBD2	TRBV19	many	TRBJ2-1	TGTGCCAGTAGCCACCCGGGACTAGCGAACAATGAGCAGTTCTTC	CASSHPGLANNEQFF
TRBD1	TRBV18	-	TRBJ1-5	TGTGCCAGCTCACCGGGACAGGCAATCAATCAGCCCCAGCATTTT	CASSPGQAINQPQHF
-	TRBV4-3	few	TRBJ2-3	TGCGCCAGCAGCCAAGGTCTGTTGTGGGCAGATACGCAGTATTTT	CASSQGLLWADTQYF
-	TRBV12-3/TRBV12-4	many	TRBJ1-1	TGTGCCAGCAGTAACCCCGGCACTGAAGCTTTCTTT	CASSNPGTEAFF
-	TRBV6-5	-	TRBJ1-2	TGTGCCAGCAGTTACTCGGTGCGGGGGGCGGTCTATGGCTACACCTTC	CASSYSVRGAVYGYTF
-	TRBV11-2	-	TRBJ2-3	TGTGCCAGCAGGAAGACCGGGAGCGGATCAGGTACGCAGTATTTT	CASRKTGSGSGTQYF
-	TRBV7-3	many	TRBJ2-3	TGTGCCAGCAGCTTAGACTACACAGATACGCAGTATTTT	CASSLDYTDTQYF
TRBD1	TRBV9	few	TRBJ2-5	TGTGCCAGCAGCCATTCGACGGACAGGGTAGAGACCCAGTACTTC	CASSHSTDRVETQYF
-	TRBV27	medium-sized	TRBJ1-5	TGTGCCAGCAGTTCCATGGGGACGGGGGAACCCCAGCATTTT	CASSSMGTGEPQHF
-	TRBV5-4	-	TRBJ1-6	TGTGCCAGCAGCTCGGACAACCCTCCTCCCTCGTCACCCCTCCACTTT	CASSSDNPPPSSPLHF
-	TRBV6-4	-	TRBJ1-6	TGTGCCAGCAGCGGCCTTCTTACAGGAAGGCCCAACACACCCCTCCACTTT	CASSGLLTGRPNTPLHF
-	TRBV18	few	TRBJ2-5	TGTGCCAGCTCACCACAGGCGATAGTACAAGAGACCCAGTACTTC	CASSPQAIVQETQYF
-	TRBV19	many	TRBJ1-4	TGTGCCAGTCGAAACGACAGGATAAGTGAAAAACTGTTTTTT	CASRNDRISEKLFF
-	TRBV6-2/TRBV6-3	many	TRBJ2-1	TGTGCCAGCAGTCCCTTCTACAATGAGCAGTTCTTC	CASSPFYNEQFF
TRBD2	TRBV6-2/TRBV6-3	many	TRBJ2-5	TGTGCCAGCAGTTATGTGGGGACTAGACAGACCCAGTACTTC	CASSYVGTRQTQYF
-	TRBV5-6	few	TRBJ1-3	TGTGCCAGCAGCCGTCGGGGGGGAAACACCATATATTTT	CASSRRGGNTIYF
-	TRBV20-1	-	TRBJ1-5	TGCAGTTTAGGGAAAAGCAATCAGCCCCAGCATTTT	CSLGKSNQPQHF
TRBD2	TRBV7-8	-	TRBJ2-2	TGTGCCAGCAGACCACTAGCGGATGGCACCGGGGAGCTGTTTTTT	CASRPLADGTGELFF
-	TRBV3-1	-	TRBJ1-1	TGTGCCAGGCGGGTTATCGGCCATGAAGCTTTCTTT	CARRVIGHEAFF
TRBD1	TRBV10-3	few	TRBJ2-2	TGTGCCAGCACGGACAGGGGGCCCGGGGAGCTGTTTTTT	CASTDRGPGELFF
TRBD1	TRBV24-1	few	TRBJ1-5	TGTGCCACCAGTGGGAGACAGGGGAGCAATCAGCCCCAGCATTTT	CATSGRQGSNQPQHF
TRBD1	TRBV28	many	TRBJ1-2	TGTGCCAGCAGTTTCAACGACGCCAGGGGGCCCCTGGGGTGGACCTTC	CASSFNDARGPLGWTF
TRBD2	TRBV7-8	-	TRBJ2-1	TGTGCCAGCAGCCTCAGGACTAGCGGGAGCTCCTACAATGAGCAGTTCTTC	CASSLRTSGSSYNEQFF
TRBD2	TRBV20-1	-	TRBJ2-4	TGCAGTGCTAGAGATTTACTCAGCGGGGGGGGCATTCAGTACTTC	CSARDLLSGGGIQYF
-	TRBV4-3	-	TRBJ1-2	TGCGCCAGCAGCCAAGAAGCGGGGACTAACTATGGCTACACCTTC	CASSQEAGTNYGYTF